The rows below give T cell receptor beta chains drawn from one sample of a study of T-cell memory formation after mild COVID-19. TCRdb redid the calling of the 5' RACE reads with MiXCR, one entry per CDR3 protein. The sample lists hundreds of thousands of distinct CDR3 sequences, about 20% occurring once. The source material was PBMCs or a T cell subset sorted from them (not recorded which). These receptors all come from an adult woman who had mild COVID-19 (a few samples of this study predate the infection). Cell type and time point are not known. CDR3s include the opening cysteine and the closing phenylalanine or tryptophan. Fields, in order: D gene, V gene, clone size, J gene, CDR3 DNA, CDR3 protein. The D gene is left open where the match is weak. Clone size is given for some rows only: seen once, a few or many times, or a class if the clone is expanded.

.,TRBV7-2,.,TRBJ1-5,TGTGCCAGCAGCTTATCCCCCTGGGTGGGAGAAAATCAGCCCCAGCATTTT,CASSLSPWVGENQPQHF
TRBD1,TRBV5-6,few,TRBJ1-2,TGTGCCAGCAGCAAGGACAGGGGGCTATCCCATGGCTACACCTTC,CASSKDRGLSHGYTF
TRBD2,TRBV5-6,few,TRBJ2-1,TGTGCCTCGGGGCTAGCGGGAGGGAATTACAATGAGCAGTTCTTC,CASGLAGGNYNEQFF
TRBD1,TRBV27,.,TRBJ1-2,TGTGCCAGCAGTTTAAGAGGGGGCGTCTATGGCTACACCTTC,CASSLRGGVYGYTF
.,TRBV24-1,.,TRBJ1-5,TGTGCCACCAGTAAGGGTACCCATAGCAATCAGCCCCAGCATTTT,CATSKGTHSNQPQHF
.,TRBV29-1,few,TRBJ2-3,TGCAGCGCGGGTCAAGGGGGTAGCACAGATACGCAGTATTTT,CSAGQGGSTDTQYF
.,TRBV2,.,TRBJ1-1,TGTGCCAGCTCGGGGGGGGCTAAGGCTGAAGCTTTCTTT,CASSGGAKAEAFF
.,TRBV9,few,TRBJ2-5,TGTGCCAGCAGCCCCGTGTCGGGGCAAGAGACCCAGTACTTC,CASSPVSGQETQYF
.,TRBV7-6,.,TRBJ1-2,TGTGCCAGCAGCTTAGCCCCGGTGGACGTCCTGGGCTACACCTTC,CASSLAPVDVLGYTF
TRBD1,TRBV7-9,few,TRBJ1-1,TGTGCCAGCAGCCGACAGGGGGCACCCGACATGAACACTGAAGCTTTCTTT,CASSRQGAPDMNTEAFF
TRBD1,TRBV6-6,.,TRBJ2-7,TGTGCCAGCAGTTACGGGGCACGGACAGGGGGCTACGAGCAGTACTTC,CASSYGARTGGYEQYF
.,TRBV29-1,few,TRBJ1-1,TGCAGCGTTGAACGTTGGGGACACCCTACGGGGACTGAAGCTTTCTTT,CSVERWGHPTGTEAFF
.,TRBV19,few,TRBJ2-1,TGTGCCAGTAGCATCTGGGACAAATACAATGAGCAGTTCTTC,CASSIWDKYNEQFF
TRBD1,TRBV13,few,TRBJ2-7,TGTGCCAGCAGCTTAGCAGGGACAGGGGAGTACGAGCAGTACTTC,CASSLAGTGEYEQYF
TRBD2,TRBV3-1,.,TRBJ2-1,TGTGCCAGCAGCCAGGCGTCGGGGGGGCCGGTTTACAATGAGCAGTTCTTC,CASSQASGGPVYNEQFF
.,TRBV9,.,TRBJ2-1,TGTGCCAGCAGCGTAGGTGGAGGGCCGAATGAGCAGTTCTTC,CASSVGGGPNEQFF
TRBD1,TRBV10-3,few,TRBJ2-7,TGTGCCATCAGTGGGAGGACAGGCTCGACTTACGAGCAGTACTTC,CAISGRTGSTYEQYF
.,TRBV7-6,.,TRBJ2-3,TGTGCCAGCAGCCTCCTGATCGAGGGGTATGCAGATACGCAGTATTTT,CASSLLIEGYADTQYF
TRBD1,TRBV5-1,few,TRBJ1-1,TGCGCCAGCAGCGCGGGACAGACAAATGAAGCTTTCTTT,CASSAGQTNEAFF
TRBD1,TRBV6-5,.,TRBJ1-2,TGTGCCAGCAAAGGAACAGGGGTCACCTATGGCTACACCTTC,CASKGTGVTYGYTF
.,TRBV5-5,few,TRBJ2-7,TGTGCCAGCAGCTTGAGACCCGGGACCAGCTCCTACGAGCAGTACTTC,CASSLRPGTSSYEQYF
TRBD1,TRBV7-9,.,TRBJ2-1,TGTGCCAGCAGCCCCCCTCCAGGGGGCCCCACCTACAATGAGCAGTTCTTC,CASSPPPGGPTYNEQFF
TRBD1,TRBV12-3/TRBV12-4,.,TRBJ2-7,TGTGCCAGCAGTTTCGCAGGGGGTACCGAGCAGTACTTC,CASSFAGGTEQYF
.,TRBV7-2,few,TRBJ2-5,TGTGCCAGCGGGGGGGCGTCGCAAGAGACCCAGTACTTC,CASGGASQETQYF
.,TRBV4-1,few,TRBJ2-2,TGCGCCAGCAGCCAGTTCGCTTTTGCCAGGGAGGCAGCCGGGGAGCTGTTTTTT,CASSQFAFAREAAGELFF
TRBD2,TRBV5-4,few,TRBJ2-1,TGTGCCAGCAGCTTGGGCGGCCCTAGCGGGACGTACAATGAGCAGTTCTTC,CASSLGGPSGTYNEQFF
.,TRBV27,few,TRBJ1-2,TGTGCCAGCAGCCGTGGACAGCCCAGTGTCGTGGGCTACACCTTC,CASSRGQPSVVGYTF
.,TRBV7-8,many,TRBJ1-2,TGTGCCAGCAGCTTAGTTGAGGGGCGCGATGGCTACACCTTC,CASSLVEGRDGYTF
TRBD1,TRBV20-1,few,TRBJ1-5,TGCAGTGCGCCGGGACAGCGCAATCAGCCCCAGCATTTT,CSAPGQRNQPQHF
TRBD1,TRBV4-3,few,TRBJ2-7,TGCGCCAGCAGCCAAGATTGGGGACAGGGATACGAGCAGTACTTC,CASSQDWGQGYEQYF
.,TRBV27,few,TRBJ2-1,TGTGCCAGCAGTCCCGCCGGGCCACCCTACAATGAGCAGTTCTTC,CASSPAGPPYNEQFF
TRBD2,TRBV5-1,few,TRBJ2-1,TGCGCCAGGAAGGGACTAGCGGGAGAGGGGATCTACAATGAGCAGTTCTTC,CARKGLAGEGIYNEQFF
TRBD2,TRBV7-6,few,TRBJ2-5,TGTGCCAGCAGCTTTAGCGGGTCGGGGCAAGAGACCCAGTACTTC,CASSFSGSGQETQYF
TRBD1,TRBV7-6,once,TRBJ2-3,TGTGCCAGCAGCTTAGCGTCCCGGGGCAGGGGGAGCACAGATACGCAGTATTTT,CASSLASRGRGSTDTQYF
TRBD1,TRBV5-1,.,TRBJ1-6,TGCGCCAGCAGCTTGGTCTTTAAGGACAGGGACTCACCCCTCCACTTT,CASSLVFKDRDSPLHF
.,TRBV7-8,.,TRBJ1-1,TGTGCCACAGGCCATAGGAACACTGAAGCTTTCTTT,CATGHRNTEAFF
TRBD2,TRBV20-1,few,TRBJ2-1,TGCAGTGCTAGAAATCTAGCGGTTTGGTACAATGAGCAGTTCTTC,CSARNLAVWYNEQFF
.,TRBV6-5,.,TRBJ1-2,TGTGCCAGCAGTTCGCCGGGACCTAGCGGCTACACCTTC,CASSSPGPSGYTF
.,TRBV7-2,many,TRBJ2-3,TGTGCCAGCAGCTCGCCCACAGATACGCAGTATTTT,CASSSPTDTQYF
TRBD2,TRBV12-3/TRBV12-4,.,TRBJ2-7,TGTGCCAGCAGACCGAGCGGGAACTACTACGAGCAGTACTTC,CASRPSGNYYEQYF
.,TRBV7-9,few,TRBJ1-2,TGTGCCAGCAGCTTAGCGATGGGCGACAGCCTCTATGGCTACACCTTC,CASSLAMGDSLYGYTF
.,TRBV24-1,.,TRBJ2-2,TGTGCCACCAGTGATTTCGGCAGGGGCCAATGGGGCGGGGAGCTGTTTTTT,CATSDFGRGQWGGELFF
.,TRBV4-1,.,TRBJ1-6,TGCGCCAGCAGCCCAGTTACAGGGAATGCTTCACCCCTCCACTTT,CASSPVTGNASPLHF
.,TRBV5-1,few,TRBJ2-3,TGCGCCAGCAGCTTGGGCCTAGGGCAGGGGACAGATACGCAGTATTTT,CASSLGLGQGTDTQYF
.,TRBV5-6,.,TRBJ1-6,TGTGCCAGCAGCTTGTGGACAGACTTTAATTCACCCCTCCACTTT,CASSLWTDFNSPLHF
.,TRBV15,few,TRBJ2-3,TGTGCCACCAGCAGAGGCCGACAGAGCCTTCTCGCAGATACGCAGTATTTT,CATSRGRQSLLADTQYF